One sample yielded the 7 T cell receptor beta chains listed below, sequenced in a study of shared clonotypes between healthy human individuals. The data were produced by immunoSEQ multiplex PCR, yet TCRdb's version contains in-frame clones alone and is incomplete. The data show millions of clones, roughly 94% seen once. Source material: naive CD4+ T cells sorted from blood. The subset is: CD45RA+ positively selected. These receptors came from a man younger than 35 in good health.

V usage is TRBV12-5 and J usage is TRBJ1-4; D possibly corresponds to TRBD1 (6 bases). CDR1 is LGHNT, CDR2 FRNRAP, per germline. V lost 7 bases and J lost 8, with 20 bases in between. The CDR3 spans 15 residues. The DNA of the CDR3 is TGTGCTAGTGACCTCGACGGCCCCAGGGGAGAAAAACTGTTTTTT. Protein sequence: CASDLDGPRGEKLFF.

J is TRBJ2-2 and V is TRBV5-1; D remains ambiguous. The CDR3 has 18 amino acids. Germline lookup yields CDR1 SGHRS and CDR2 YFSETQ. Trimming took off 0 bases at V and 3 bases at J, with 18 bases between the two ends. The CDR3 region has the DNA TGCGCCAGCAGCTTGGCCCTAGTGAAAATAGTAGACACCGGGGAGCTGTTTTTT. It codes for CASSLALVKIVDTGELFF.

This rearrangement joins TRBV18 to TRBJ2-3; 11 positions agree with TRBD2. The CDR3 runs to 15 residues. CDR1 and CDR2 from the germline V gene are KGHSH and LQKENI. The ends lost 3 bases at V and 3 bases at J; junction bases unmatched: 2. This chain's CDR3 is CASSPSGGATDTQYF. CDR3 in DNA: TGTGCCAGCTCACCTAGCGGGGGGGCAACAGATACGCAGTATTTT.

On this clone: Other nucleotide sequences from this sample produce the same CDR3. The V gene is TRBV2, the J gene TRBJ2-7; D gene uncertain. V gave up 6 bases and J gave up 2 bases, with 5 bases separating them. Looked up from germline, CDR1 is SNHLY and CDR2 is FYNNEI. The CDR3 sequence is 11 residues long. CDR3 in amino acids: CASSPAYEQYF. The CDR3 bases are TGTGCCAGCAGCCCTGCCTACGAGCAGTACTTC.

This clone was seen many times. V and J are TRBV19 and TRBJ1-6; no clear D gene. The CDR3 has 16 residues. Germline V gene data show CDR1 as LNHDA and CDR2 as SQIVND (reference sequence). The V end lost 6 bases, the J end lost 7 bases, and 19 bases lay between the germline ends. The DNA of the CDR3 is TGTGCCAGTAGCTTACGGTGGCAAGTCGAGAATTCACCCCTCCACTTT. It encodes CASSLRWQVENSPLHF.

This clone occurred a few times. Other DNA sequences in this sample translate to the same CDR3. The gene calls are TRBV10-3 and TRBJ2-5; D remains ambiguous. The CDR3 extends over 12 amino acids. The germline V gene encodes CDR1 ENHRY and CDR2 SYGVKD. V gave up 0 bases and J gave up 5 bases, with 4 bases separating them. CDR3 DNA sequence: TGTGCCATCAGTGAGTCGAGGGAGACCCAGTACTTC. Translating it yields CAISESRETQYF.

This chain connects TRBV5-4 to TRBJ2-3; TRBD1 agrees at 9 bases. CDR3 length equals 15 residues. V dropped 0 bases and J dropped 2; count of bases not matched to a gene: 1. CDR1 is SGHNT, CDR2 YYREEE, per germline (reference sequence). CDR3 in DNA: TGTGCCAGCAGCTTGGGGGACAGGGTCACAGATACGCAGTATTTT. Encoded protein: CASSLGDRVTDTQYF.